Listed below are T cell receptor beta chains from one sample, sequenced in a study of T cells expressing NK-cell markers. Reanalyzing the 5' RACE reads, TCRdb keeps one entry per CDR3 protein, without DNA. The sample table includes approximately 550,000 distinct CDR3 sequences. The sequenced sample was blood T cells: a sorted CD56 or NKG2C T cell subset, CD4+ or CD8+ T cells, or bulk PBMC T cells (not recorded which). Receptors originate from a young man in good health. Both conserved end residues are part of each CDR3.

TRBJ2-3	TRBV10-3	CAIQGQGPTDTQYF
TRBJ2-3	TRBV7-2	CASSQGLAGAKDTQYF
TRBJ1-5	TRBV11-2	CASSFQGANDQPQHF
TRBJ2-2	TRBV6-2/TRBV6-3	CASSPPIVAGELFF
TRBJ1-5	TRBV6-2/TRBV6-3	CASSYGQGGNQPQHF
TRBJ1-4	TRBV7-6	CASSLGAGAANEKLFF
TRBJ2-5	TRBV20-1	CSIGVLQETQYF
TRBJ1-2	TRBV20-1	CSARTDREVHGYTF
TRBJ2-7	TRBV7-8	CASRAESYEQYF
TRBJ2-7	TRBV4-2	CASSQESAQGYEQYF
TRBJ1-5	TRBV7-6	CASSSGQGGSQPQHF
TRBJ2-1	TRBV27	CASSPYLMAGEQFF
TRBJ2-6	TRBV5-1	CASSLAILGQSSGANVLTF
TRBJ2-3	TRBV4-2	CASSPGTDTDTQYF
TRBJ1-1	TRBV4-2	CASSPSTGTEAFF
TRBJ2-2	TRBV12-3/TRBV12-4	CASSLGLQGRDTGELFF
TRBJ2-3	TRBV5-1	CASSQLAGYTDTQYF
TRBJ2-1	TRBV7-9	CASSLDSLNEQFF
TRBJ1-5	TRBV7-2	CASSFIPVPTGNQPQHF
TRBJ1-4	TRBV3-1	CASSLRGREKLFF
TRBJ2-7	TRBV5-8	CASSLFEDGYEQYF
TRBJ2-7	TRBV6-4	CASSDVPGSYEQYF
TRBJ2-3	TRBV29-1	CSVEVAGVGTDTQYF
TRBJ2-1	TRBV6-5	CASSSTSGSSFYNEQFF
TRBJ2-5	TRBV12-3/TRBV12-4	CASRIIGQLQETQYF
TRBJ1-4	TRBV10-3	CAIRRGTGEKLFF
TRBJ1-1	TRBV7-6	CASSPGRHARVGTEAFF
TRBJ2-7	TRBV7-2	CASSLVSGRASSYEQYF
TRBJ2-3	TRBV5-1	CASSPGQAATTDTQYF
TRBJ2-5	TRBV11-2	CASSLEVLARETQYF
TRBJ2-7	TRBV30	CAWTSGLAYDEQYF
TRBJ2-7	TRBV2	CASRTGTYLYEQYF
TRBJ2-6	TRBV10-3	CAISESAAGANVLTF
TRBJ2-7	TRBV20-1	CSARGIPSDEQYF
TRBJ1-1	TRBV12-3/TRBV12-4	CASSQQYTEAFF
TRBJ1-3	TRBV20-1	CSAGRVGSSGNTIYF
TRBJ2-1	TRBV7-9	CASSLRMGPDNEQFF
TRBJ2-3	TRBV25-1	CASSEDRAHTDTQYF
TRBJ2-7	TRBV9	CASSPAGTAFYEQYF
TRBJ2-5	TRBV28	CASSFGGPGAQYF
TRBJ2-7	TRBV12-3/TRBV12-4	CASSSNRGHSYEQYF
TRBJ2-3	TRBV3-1	CASSHGRLAEITDTQYF
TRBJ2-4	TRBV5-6	CASSLTALAKNIQYF
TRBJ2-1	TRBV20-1	CSARDGSGSWNEQFF
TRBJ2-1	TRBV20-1	CSPTSGGYNEQFF
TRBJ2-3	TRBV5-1	CASSLSHTQYF
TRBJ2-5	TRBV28	CASRPTSGGKYF
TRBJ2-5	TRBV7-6	CASSLAEGTNWYF
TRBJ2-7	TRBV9	CASSLTGLAGYEQYF
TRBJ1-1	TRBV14	CASSQEPAFEAFF
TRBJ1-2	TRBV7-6	CASSPNTANYGYTF
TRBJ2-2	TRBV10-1	CATESSPGELFF
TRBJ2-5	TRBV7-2	CASSLEGRGQETQYF
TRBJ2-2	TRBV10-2	CASGGRGNGGVTGELFF
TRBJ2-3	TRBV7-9	CASSTGTSGSTDTQYF
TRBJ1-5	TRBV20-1	CSARETLDQPQHF
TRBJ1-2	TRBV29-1	CSTFAGQVYGYTF